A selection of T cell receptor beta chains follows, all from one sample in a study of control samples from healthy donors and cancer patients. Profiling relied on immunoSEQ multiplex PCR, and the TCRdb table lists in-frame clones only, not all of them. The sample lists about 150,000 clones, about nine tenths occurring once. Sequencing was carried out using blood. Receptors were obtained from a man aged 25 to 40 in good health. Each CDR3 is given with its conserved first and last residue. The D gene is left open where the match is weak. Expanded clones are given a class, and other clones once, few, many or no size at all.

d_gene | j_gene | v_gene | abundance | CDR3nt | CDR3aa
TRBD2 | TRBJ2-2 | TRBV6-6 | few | TGTGCCAGCTCAACTAGCGCCCCCGGTACCGGGGAGCTGTTTTTT | CASSTSAPGTGELFF
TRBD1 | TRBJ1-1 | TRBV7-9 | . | TGTGCCAGCACCACCGGGACAGGGAGCACTGAAGCTTTCTTT | CASTTGTGSTEAFF
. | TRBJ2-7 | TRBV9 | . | TGTGCCAGCAGCGTAGGGGCTATGGGGGACGAGCAGTACTTC | CASSVGAMGDEQYF
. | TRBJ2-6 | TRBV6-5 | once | TGTGCCAGCAGTTACACGAACTCTGGGGCCAACGTCCTGACTTTC | CASSYTNSGANVLTF
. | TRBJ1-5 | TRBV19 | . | TGTGCCAGTAGGCCTTTTAGGGGAGATCAGCCCCAGCATTTT | CASRPFRGDQPQHF
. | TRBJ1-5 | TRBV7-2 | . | TGTGCCAGCAGCTTCAGGAACAGCAATCAGCCCCAGCATTTT | CASSFRNSNQPQHF
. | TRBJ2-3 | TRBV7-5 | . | TGTGCCAGAAGCTCAGGACAGGGCACAGATACGCAGTATTTT | CARSSGQGTDTQYF
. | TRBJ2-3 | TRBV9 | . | TGTGCCAGCAGCCAAGGTGCCCCAGGAGATACGCAGTATTTT | CASSQGAPGDTQYF
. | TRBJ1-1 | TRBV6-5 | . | TGTGCCGGGGGCGAGTACCAGAACACTGAAGCTTTCTTT | CAGGEYQNTEAFF
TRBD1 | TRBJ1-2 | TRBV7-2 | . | TGTGCCAGCAGCTCGCGGACAGGGGGGAACTATGGCTACACCTTC | CASSSRTGGNYGYTF
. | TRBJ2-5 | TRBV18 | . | TGTGCCAGCTCACCCGACTACCAAGAGACCCAGTACTTC | CASSPDYQETQYF
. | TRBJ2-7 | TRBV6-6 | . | TGTGCCAGCAGTCCGTTCCGACAGGGAGGGGGGCCACACTTC | CASSPFRQGGGPHF
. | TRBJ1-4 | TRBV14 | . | TGTGCCAGCAGCAGCAACAGGGTTGCTAATGAAAAACTGTTTTTT | CASSSNRVANEKLFF
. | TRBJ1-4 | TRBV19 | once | TGTGCCAGTAGTATCCCGGTCGGCGGGGAAAAACTGTTTTTT | CASSIPVGGEKLFF
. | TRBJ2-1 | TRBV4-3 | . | TGCGCCAGCAGCCTTAGCGAACACAATGAGCAGTTCTTC | CASSLSEHNEQFF
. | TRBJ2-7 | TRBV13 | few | TGTGCCAGCAGCCACGGACAGAGAGGGGAGCAGTACTTC | CASSHGQRGEQYF
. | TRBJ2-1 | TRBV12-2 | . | TGTGCAAGTCGCCTCAATCTAGCGCGGAGCTCCTACAATGAGCAGTTCTTC | CASRLNLARSSYNEQFF
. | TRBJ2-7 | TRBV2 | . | TGTGCCAGCAACCAGGGGCCCTTCTCCTACGAGCAGTACTTC | CASNQGPFSYEQYF